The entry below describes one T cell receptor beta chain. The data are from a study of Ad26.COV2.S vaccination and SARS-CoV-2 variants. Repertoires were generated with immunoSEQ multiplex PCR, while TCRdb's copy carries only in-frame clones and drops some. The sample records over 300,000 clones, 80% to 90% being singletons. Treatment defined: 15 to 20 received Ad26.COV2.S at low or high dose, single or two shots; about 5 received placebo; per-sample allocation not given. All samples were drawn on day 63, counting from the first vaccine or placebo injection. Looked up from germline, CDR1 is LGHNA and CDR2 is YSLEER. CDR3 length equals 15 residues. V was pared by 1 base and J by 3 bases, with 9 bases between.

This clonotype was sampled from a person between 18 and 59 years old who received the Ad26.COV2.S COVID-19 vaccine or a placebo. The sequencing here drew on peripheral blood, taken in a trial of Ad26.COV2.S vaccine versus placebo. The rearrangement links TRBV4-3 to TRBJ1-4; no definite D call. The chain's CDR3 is CASSQGSGPNEKLFF. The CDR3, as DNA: TGCGCCAGCAGCCAAGGATCTGGGCCTAATGAAAAACTGTTTTTT.